These T cell receptor beta chains were read from a single sample in a study of early T cells in non-severe SARS-CoV-2 infection. In TCRdb, the 5' RACE reads were re-called with MiXCR into one record per CDR3 protein. The table shows 32,000 or so distinct CDR3 sequences, with 5.9% occurring only once. The source material was whole blood. The receptors stem from an adult who was a healthcare worker with PCR-confirmed SARS-CoV-2 infection or an uninfected control (not recorded which). Each CDR3 is given with its conserved first and last residue. D genes are given only for firm matches. For some rows the clone size is stated as once, few or many, or as a class when expanded; others skip it.

v_call: TRBV27
d_call: TRBD2
clone_size: few
j_call: TRBJ2-1
cdr3_length: 15
cdr3_aa: CASSWRLAEYNEQFF
cdr3_nt: TGTGCCAGCAGTTGGCGACTAGCGGAATACAATGAGCAGTTCTTC

v_call: TRBV20-1
d_call: TRBD2
clone_size: many
j_call: TRBJ2-7
cdr3_length: 13
cdr3_aa: CSASSGLSDEQYF
cdr3_nt: TGCAGTGCTAGTAGCGGGCTGTCGGACGAGCAGTACTTC

v_call: TRBV29-1
d_call: TRBD1
clone_size: many
j_call: TRBJ2-5
cdr3_length: 14
cdr3_aa: CSVNPRGLGETQYF
cdr3_nt: TGCAGCGTCAACCCTAGGGGGCTCGGAGAGACCCAGTACTTC

v_call: TRBV5-6
d_call: .
clone_size: many
j_call: TRBJ2-7
cdr3_length: 15
cdr3_aa: CASSRTGTVSYEQYF
cdr3_nt: TGTGCCAGCAGCAGGACCGGGACGGTAAGCTACGAGCAGTACTTC

v_call: TRBV5-1
d_call: .
clone_size: .
j_call: TRBJ2-1
cdr3_length: 18
cdr3_aa: CASSPGATVSRQYIEQFF
cdr3_nt: TGCGCCAGCAGCCCCGGCGCGACGGTCAGCCGACAATACATTGAGCAGTTCTTC

v_call: TRBV3-1
d_call: TRBD2
clone_size: .
j_call: TRBJ2-3
cdr3_length: 17
cdr3_aa: CASSQDSLAGVADTQYF
cdr3_nt: TGTGCCAGCAGCCAAGATTCTCTAGCGGGGGTGGCAGATACGCAGTATTTT

v_call: TRBV20-1
d_call: .
clone_size: many
j_call: TRBJ1-1
cdr3_length: 11
cdr3_aa: CSAPDSTEAFF
cdr3_nt: TGCAGTGCTCCTGACAGCACTGAAGCTTTCTTT

v_call: TRBV7-9
d_call: .
clone_size: few
j_call: TRBJ1-1
cdr3_length: 13
cdr3_aa: CASSYNRDTEAFF
cdr3_nt: TGTGCCAGCAGCTACAACAGGGACACTGAAGCTTTCTTT

v_call: TRBV27
d_call: TRBD1
clone_size: many
j_call: TRBJ2-6
cdr3_length: 18
cdr3_aa: CASRRQGTTFSGANVLTF
cdr3_nt: TGTGCCAGCAGACGACAGGGGACGACGTTCTCTGGGGCCAACGTCCTGACTTTC

v_call: TRBV28
d_call: .
clone_size: few
j_call: TRBJ2-7
cdr3_length: 12
cdr3_aa: CASTGRGSEQYF
cdr3_nt: TGTGCCAGCACCGGTCGGGGATCCGAGCAGTACTTC

v_call: TRBV27
d_call: .
clone_size: many
j_call: TRBJ2-7
cdr3_length: 13
cdr3_aa: CASSPLGQYEQYF
cdr3_nt: TGTGCCAGCAGTCCGTTGGGGCAGTACGAGCAGTACTTC

v_call: TRBV7-6
d_call: .
clone_size: many
j_call: TRBJ1-4
cdr3_length: 13
cdr3_aa: CASSLATNEKLFF
cdr3_nt: TGTGCCAGCAGCCTTGCAACTAATGAAAAACTGTTTTTT

v_call: TRBV20-1
d_call: TRBD2
clone_size: many
j_call: TRBJ2-1
cdr3_length: 13
cdr3_aa: CSRLAGGHNEQFF
cdr3_nt: TGCAGCCGGCTAGCGGGAGGCCACAATGAGCAGTTCTTC

v_call: TRBV5-8
d_call: .
clone_size: many
j_call: TRBJ2-7
cdr3_length: 13
cdr3_aa: CASSLKSSYEQYF
cdr3_nt: TGTGCCAGCAGCTTGAAGAGCTCCTACGAGCAGTACTTC

v_call: TRBV5-1
d_call: TRBD2
clone_size: many
j_call: TRBJ2-1
cdr3_length: 18
cdr3_aa: CASSLDLGLAGPYNEQFF
cdr3_nt: TGCGCCAGCAGCTTGGATTTAGGACTAGCGGGGCCCTACAATGAGCAGTTCTTC

v_call: TRBV12-3/TRBV12-4
d_call: TRBD2
clone_size: few
j_call: TRBJ2-1
cdr3_length: 16
cdr3_aa: CASSPGTSGIYNEQFF
cdr3_nt: TGTGCCAGCAGTCCCGGGACTAGCGGGATCTACAATGAGCAGTTCTTC

v_call: TRBV6-6
d_call: .
clone_size: many
j_call: TRBJ2-7
cdr3_length: 15
cdr3_aa: CASSYSRDSSYEQYF
cdr3_nt: TGTGCCAGCAGTTACTCGCGGGACAGCTCCTACGAGCAGTACTTC